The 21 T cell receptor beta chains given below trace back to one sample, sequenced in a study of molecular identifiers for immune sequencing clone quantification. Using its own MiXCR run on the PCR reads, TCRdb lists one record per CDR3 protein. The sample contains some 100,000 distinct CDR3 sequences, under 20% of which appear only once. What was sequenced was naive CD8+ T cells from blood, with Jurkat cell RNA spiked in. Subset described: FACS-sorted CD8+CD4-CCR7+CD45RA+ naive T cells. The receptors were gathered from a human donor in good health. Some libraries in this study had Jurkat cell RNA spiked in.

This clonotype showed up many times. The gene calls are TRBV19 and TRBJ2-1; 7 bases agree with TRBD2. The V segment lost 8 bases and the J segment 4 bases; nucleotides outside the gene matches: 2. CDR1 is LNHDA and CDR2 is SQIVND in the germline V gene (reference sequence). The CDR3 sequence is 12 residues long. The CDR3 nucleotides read TGTGCCAGTGCTAGCGGATACAATGAGCAGTTCTTC. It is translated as CASASGYNEQFF. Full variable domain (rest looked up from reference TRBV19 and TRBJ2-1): DGGITQSPKYLFRKEGQNVTLSCEQNLNHDAMYWYRQDPGQGLRLIYYSQIVNDFQKGDIAEGYSVSREKKESFPLTVTSAQKNPTAFYLCASASGYNEQFFGPGTRLTVL.

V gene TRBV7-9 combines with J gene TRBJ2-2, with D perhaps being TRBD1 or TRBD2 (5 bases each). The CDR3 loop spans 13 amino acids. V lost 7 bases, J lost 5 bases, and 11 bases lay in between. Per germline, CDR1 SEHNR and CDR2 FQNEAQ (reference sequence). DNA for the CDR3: TGTGCCAGCACCCCCAGGGAGACCGGGGAGCTGTTTTTT. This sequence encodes CASTPRETGELFF. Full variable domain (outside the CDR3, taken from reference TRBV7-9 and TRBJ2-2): DTGVSQNPRHKITKRGQNVTFRCDPISEHNRLYWYRQTLGQGPEFLTYFQNEAQLEKSRLLSDRFSAERPKGSFSTLEIQRTEQGDSAMYLCASTPRETGELFFGEGSRLTVL.

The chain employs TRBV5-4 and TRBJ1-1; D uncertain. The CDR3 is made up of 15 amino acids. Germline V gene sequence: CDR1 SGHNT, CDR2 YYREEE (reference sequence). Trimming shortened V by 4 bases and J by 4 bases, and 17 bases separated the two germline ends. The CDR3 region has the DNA TGTGCCAGCAGCCCCGCCGCGCCTCGTGTCACTGAAGCTTTCTTT. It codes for CASSPAAPRVTEAFF.

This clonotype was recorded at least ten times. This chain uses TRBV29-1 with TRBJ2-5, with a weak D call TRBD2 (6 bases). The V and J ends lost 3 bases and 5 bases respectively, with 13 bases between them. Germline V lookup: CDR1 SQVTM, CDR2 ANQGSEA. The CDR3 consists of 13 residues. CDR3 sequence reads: CSVETGERETQYF. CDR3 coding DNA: TGCAGCGTTGAGACGGGGGAGAGGGAGACCCAGTACTTC.

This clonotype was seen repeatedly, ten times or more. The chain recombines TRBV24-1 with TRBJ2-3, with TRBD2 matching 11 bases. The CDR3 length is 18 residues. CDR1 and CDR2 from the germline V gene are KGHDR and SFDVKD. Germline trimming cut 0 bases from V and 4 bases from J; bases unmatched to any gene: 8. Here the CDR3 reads CATSDLARSGRAPDTQYF. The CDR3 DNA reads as TGTGCCACCAGTGATTTGGCCCGTAGCGGGAGGGCGCCAGATACGCAGTATTTT.

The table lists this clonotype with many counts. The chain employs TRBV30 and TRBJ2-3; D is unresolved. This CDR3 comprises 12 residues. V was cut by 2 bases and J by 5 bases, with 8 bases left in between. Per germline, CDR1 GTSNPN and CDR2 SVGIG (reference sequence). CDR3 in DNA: TGTGCCTGGAGTACCCCTGGAGATACGCAGTATTTT. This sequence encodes CAWSTPGDTQYF.

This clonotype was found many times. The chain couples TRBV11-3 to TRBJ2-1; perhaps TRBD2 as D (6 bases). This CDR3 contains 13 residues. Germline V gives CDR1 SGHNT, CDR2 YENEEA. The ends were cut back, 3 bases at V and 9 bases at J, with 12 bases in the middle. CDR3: CASSFPGAAEQFF. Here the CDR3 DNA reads TGTGCCAGCAGCTTCCCGGGAGCGGCTGAGCAGTTCTTC.

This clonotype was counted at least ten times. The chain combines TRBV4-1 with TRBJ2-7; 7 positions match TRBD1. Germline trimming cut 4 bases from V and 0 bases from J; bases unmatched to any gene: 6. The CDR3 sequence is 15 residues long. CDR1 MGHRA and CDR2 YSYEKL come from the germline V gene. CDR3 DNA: TGCGCCAGCAGCCCCACTCCAGGGGGCTCCTACGAGCAGTACTTC. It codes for CASSPTPGGSYEQYF.

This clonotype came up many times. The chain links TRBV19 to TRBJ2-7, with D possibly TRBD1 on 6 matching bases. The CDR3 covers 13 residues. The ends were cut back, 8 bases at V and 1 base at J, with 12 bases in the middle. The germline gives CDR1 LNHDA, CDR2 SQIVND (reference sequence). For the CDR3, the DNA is TGTGCCAGTGCGCCGGACAGTTCCTACGAGCAGTACTTC. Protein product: CASAPDSSYEQYF.

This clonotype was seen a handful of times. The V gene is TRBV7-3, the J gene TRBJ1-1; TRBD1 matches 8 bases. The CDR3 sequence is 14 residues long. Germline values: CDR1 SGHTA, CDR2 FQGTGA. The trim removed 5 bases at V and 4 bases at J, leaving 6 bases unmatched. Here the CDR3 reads CASSPTDRATEAFF. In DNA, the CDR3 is TGTGCCAGCAGCCCTACGGACAGGGCCACTGAAGCTTTCTTT. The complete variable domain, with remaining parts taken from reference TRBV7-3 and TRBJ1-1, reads GAGVSQTPSNKVTEKGKYVELRCDPISGHTALYWYRQSLGQGPEFLIYFQGTGAADDSGLPNDRFFAVRPEGSVSTLKIQRTERGDSAVYLCASSPTDRATEAFFGQGTRLTVV.

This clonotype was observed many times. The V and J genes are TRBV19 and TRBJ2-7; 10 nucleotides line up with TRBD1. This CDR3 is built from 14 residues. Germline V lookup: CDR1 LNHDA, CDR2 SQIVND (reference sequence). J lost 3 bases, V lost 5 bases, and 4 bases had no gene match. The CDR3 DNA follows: TGTGCCAGTAGTGTGGGACAGGGGTTCTACGAGCAGTACTTC. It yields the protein CASSVGQGFYEQYF. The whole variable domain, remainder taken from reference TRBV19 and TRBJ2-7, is DGGITQSPKYLFRKEGQNVTLSCEQNLNHDAMYWYRQDPGQGLRLIYYSQIVNDFQKGDIAEGYSVSREKKESFPLTVTSAQKNPTAFYLCASSVGQGFYEQYFGPGTRLTVT.

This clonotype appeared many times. CDR3 sequence: CASSLRTENTEAFF. CDR3 in DNA: TGTGCCAGCAGCTTACGGACAGAGAACACTGAAGCTTTCTTT. This sequence joins TRBV5-4 and TRBJ1-1; D possibly corresponds to TRBD1 (6 bases). The germline CDR1 and CDR2 sequences are SGHNT and YYREEE (reference sequence). Trimming shortened V by 2 bases and J by 1 base, and 9 bases separated the two germline ends. This CDR3 is built from 14 residues.

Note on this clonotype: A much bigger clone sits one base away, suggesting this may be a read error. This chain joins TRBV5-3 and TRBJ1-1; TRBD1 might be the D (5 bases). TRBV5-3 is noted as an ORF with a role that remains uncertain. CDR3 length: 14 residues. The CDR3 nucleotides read TGTGCCAGCAGCTTCCGGGGCAATTACACTGAAGCTTTCTTT. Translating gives CASSFRGNYTEAFF.

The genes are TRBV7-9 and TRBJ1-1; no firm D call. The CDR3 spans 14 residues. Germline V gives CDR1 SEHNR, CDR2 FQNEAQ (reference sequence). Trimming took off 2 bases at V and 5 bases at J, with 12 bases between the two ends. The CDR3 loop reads CASSLIEGGTEAFF. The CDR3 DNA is TGTGCCAGCAGCTTAATTGAGGGAGGAACTGAAGCTTTCTTT.

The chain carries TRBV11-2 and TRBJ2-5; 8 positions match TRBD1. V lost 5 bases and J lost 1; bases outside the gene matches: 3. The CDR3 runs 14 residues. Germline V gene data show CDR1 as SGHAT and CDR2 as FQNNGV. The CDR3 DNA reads TGTGCCAGCAGCACCGGGACAGGCCAAGAGACCCAGTACTTC. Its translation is CASSTGTGQETQYF.

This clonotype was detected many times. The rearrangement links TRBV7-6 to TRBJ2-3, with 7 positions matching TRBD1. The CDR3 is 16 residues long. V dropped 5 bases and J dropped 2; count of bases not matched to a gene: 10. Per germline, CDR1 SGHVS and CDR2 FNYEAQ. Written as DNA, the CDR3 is TGTGCCAGCAGCCCGTTCTACAGGGGAACCACAGATACGCAGTATTTT. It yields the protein CASSPFYRGTTDTQYF.

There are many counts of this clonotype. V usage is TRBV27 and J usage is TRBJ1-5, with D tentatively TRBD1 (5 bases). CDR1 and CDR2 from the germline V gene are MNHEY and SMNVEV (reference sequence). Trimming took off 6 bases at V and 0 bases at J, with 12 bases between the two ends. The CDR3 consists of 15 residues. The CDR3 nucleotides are TGTGCCAGCAGGGAAGGGACGAATAGCAATCAGCCCCAGCATTTT. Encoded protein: CASREGTNSNQPQHF.

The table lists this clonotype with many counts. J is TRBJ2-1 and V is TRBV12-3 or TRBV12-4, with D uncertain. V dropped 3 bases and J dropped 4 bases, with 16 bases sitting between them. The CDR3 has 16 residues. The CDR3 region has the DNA TGTGCCAGCAGTTTGGGATTCGGCATGGGATACAATGAGCAGTTCTTC. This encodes CASSLGFGMGYNEQFF.

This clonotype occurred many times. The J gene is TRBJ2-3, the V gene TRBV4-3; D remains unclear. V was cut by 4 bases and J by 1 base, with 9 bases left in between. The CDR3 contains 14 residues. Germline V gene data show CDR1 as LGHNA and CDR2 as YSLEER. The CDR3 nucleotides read TGCGCCAGCAGCCCCTTTGTGGGCACAGATACGCAGTATTTT. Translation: CASSPFVGTDTQYF.

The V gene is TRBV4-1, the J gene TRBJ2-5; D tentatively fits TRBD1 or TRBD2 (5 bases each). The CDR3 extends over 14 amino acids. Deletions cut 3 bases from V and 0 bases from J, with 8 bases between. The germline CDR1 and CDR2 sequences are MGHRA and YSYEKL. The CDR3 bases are TGCGCCAGCAGCCACCGGGACCACCAAGAGACCCAGTACTTC. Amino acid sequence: CASSHRDHQETQYF.

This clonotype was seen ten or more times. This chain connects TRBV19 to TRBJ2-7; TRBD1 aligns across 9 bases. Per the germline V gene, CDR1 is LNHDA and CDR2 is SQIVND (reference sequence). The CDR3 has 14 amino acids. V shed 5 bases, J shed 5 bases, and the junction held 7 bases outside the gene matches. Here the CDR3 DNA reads TGTGCCAGTAGTCCCGGGACAGGGATCAACGAGCAGTACTTC. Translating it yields CASSPGTGINEQYF.